This is a list of T cell receptor beta chains from one sample in a study of technical replicates of blood from a few donors. Sequenced by immunoSEQ multiplex PCR; TCRdb stores in-frame clones only, minus some. The repertoire holds fewer than 100,000 clones, with 95% as singletons. The sequenced sample consisted of T cells isolated from PBMCs. The receptors originated from a human donor in good health. Both conserved end residues are part of each CDR3. The order of the fields is J gene, D gene, V gene, CDR3 DNA, CDR3 protein. The D gene is left open where the match is weak.

j_gene: TRBJ2-3; d_gene: TRBD1; v_gene: TRBV4-1; CDR3nt: TGCGCCAGCAGCCGACAGGGGGCGCGGTTCGAGGATACGCAGTATTTT; CDR3aa: CASSRQGARFEDTQYF
j_gene: TRBJ2-3; d_gene: TRBD2; v_gene: TRBV2; CDR3nt: TGTGCCAGCGTAAGGCTAGCGGGAGGGCCAAAGATCACAGATACGCAGTATTTT; CDR3aa: CASVRLAGGPKITDTQYF
j_gene: TRBJ2-1; d_gene: TRBD2; v_gene: TRBV27; CDR3nt: TGTGCCAGCAGCCTTAGCGGGGGACTTCCCAATGAGCAGTTCTTC; CDR3aa: CASSLSGGLPNEQFF
j_gene: TRBJ2-5; d_gene: TRBD1; v_gene: TRBV27; CDR3nt: TGTGCCAGCGGACAGGAGCAAGAGACCCAGTACTTC; CDR3aa: CASGQEQETQYF
j_gene: TRBJ1-5; d_gene: TRBD1; v_gene: TRBV27; CDR3nt: TGTGCCAGCAGTAGACGTGGACAGGGGGTTCAGCCCCAGCATTTT; CDR3aa: CASSRRGQGVQPQHF
j_gene: TRBJ1-5; d_gene: .; v_gene: TRBV28; CDR3nt: TGTGCCAGCGGGGGGGCTAATCAGCCCCAGCATTTT; CDR3aa: CASGGANQPQHF
j_gene: TRBJ1-2; d_gene: TRBD1; v_gene: TRBV6-1; CDR3nt: TGTGCCAGCAGTGAGACAGGGATCTATGGCTACACCTTC; CDR3aa: CASSETGIYGYTF
j_gene: TRBJ2-2; d_gene: .; v_gene: TRBV28; CDR3nt: TGTGCCAGCAGCCCGGACAGGAACACCGGGGAGCTGTTTTTT; CDR3aa: CASSPDRNTGELFF
j_gene: TRBJ2-1; d_gene: .; v_gene: TRBV6-5; CDR3nt: TGTGCCAGCAGTCCGGGACTGACCTACAATGAGCAGTTCTTC; CDR3aa: CASSPGLTYNEQFF
j_gene: TRBJ1-2; d_gene: TRBD1; v_gene: TRBV5-1; CDR3nt: TGCGCCAGCAGCCAGAGTGGGACAGGGGATGGCTACACCTTC; CDR3aa: CASSQSGTGDGYTF
j_gene: TRBJ1-5; d_gene: TRBD1; v_gene: TRBV7-6; CDR3nt: TGTGCCAGCAGCTTGACAGGGGGTAATAGCAATCAGCCCCAGCATTTT; CDR3aa: CASSLTGGNSNQPQHF
j_gene: TRBJ2-1; d_gene: TRBD2; v_gene: TRBV4-2; CDR3nt: TGTGCCAGCAGCCCCCCTAGCGGGGGCTACAATGAGCAGTTCTTC; CDR3aa: CASSPPSGGYNEQFF
j_gene: TRBJ2-4; d_gene: TRBD2; v_gene: TRBV11-3; CDR3nt: TGTGCCAGCAGCTCGAGGGAGGGAATTCAGTACTTC; CDR3aa: CASSSREGIQYF
j_gene: TRBJ1-4; d_gene: TRBD1; v_gene: TRBV10-3; CDR3nt: TGTGCCACGGCCAGAGCCAAACAGGGGGCGCAGGAAAAACTGTTTTTT; CDR3aa: CATARAKQGAQEKLFF